These 9 T cell receptor beta chains came from one sample sequenced in a study of T cells in Graves' hyperthyroidism and ophthalmopathy (dated by TCRdb to between 2018 and 2021). Library construction relied on multiplex PCR. The sequencer was an Illumina HiSeq 2000. The TCR beta CDR3 regions were amplified from the RNA transcripts. For the first round of RT-PCR on the TCR CDR3, the HTBI primer set was used together with the Qiagen OneStep RT-PCR kit. Through fastp at Q25 and MiXCR, TCRdb rebuilt clones from the public reads, retaining in-frame beta chains. Every distinct CDR3 protein forms one entry, paired with its most common genes and DNA. Counted in this sample were 500,000 to 550,000 distinct CDR3 sequences; less than 25% of them appeared once. Of the sample, approximately 26% is held by the ten largest clones. The specimen sequenced was blood. These TCRs come from a man between 18 and 35 years old with Graves' hyperthyroidism.

V gene TRBV27 combines with J gene TRBJ1-5; TRBD1 might be the D (6 bases). Trimming cost V 6 bases and J 7 bases, with 16 bases left between them. The CDR3 sequence is 14 residues long. Germline CDR1 reads MNHEY; CDR2 reads SMNVEV (reference sequence). CDR3 loop: CASSPSGVGQPQHF. CDR3 nucleotide sequence: TGTGCCAGCAGCCCCTCAGGGGTAGGGCAGCCCCAGCATTTT.

This clonotype came up many times. This chain joins TRBV12-3 or TRBV12-4 and TRBJ2-7; TRBD1 matches 9 bases. The CDR3 has 14 residues. Trimming at V came to 5 bases and at J to 3 bases, leaving 5 bases not matched to a gene. CDR3 coding DNA: TGTGCCAGCAGTGCCGGGACAGGGTTCTACGAGCAGTACTTC. Protein: CASSAGTGFYEQYF.

This clonotype was detected a few times. The rearrangement uses TRBV20-1 and TRBJ2-4, with 7 bases lining up with TRBD1. Losses at the gene ends were 6 bases for V and 8 bases for J; bases not matched to a gene: 16. CDR3 length: 15 residues. Germline V gene data show CDR1 as DFQATT and CDR2 as SNEGSKA (reference sequence). The CDR3 bases are TGCAGTGCGAGACCCTCCTTGGACAGGAGGCACATTCAGTACTTC. Translating it yields CSARPSLDRRHIQYF.

This clonotype occurred many times. The chain joins TRBV12-3 or TRBV12-4 to TRBJ1-1; no clear D. There are 13 residues in the CDR3. V gave up 6 bases and J gave up 11 bases, with 19 bases separating them. The CDR3: CASSRIGPSHAFF. In nucleotides, the CDR3 is TGTGCCAGCAGCCGAATTGGACCAAGTCATGCTTTCTTT.

This clonotype was seen a handful of times. The chain joins TRBV11-2 to TRBJ1-1; D unresolved. Germline V gene data show CDR1 as SGHAT and CDR2 as FQNNGV. The CDR3 is 16 amino acids. Trimming cost V 1 base and J 6 bases, with 18 bases left between them. This CDR3 reads CASSLGGDGFAAEAFF. CDR3 sequence (DNA): TGTGCCAGCAGCTTAGGCGGGGATGGATTTGCGGCTGAAGCTTTCTTT.

The V gene is TRBV6-5, the J gene TRBJ2-2; D is tentatively TRBD1 or TRBD2 (6 bases each). The germline V gene has CDR1 MNHEY and CDR2 SVGAGI. This CDR3 comprises 16 residues. The V end lost 5 bases, the J end lost 2 bases, and 15 bases lay between the germline ends. CDR3 loop: CASSTLPGANTGELFF. Here the CDR3 DNA reads TGTGCCAGCAGTACTCTCCCGGGGGCTAACACCGGGGAGCTGTTTTTT.

Ten or more counts support this clonotype. The chain couples TRBV12-3 or TRBV12-4 to TRBJ2-2; D not certain. Trimming took off 2 bases at V and 6 bases at J, with 7 bases between the two ends. The CDR3 contains 13 residues. This CDR3 reads CASSLWQAGELFF. In DNA, the CDR3 is TGTGCCAGCAGTTTATGGCAGGCCGGGGAGCTGTTTTTT.

This clonotype was detected many times. The chain carries TRBV12-3 or TRBV12-4 and TRBJ2-2, with a weak D call TRBD2 (7 bases). Deletions cut 7 bases from V and 0 bases from J, with 15 bases between. The CDR3 spans 16 residues. The CDR3 sequence is CASKCGGRSNTGELFF. The CDR3, as DNA: TGTGCCAGCAAATGCGGGGGCCGTTCGAACACCGGGGAGCTGTTTTTT.

This chain joins TRBV24-1 and TRBJ2-1, with 9 bases fitting TRBD1. The germline V gene encodes CDR1 KGHDR and CDR2 SFDVKD. This CDR3 has 17 amino acids. After removal of 2 bases from V and 7 bases from J, the junction contained 11 bases not matched to a gene. This CDR3 is CATSDSWTGDKENEQFF. The CDR3 bases are TGTGCCACCAGTGATTCCTGGACAGGGGACAAGGAGAATGAGCAGTTCTTC.